This TCR beta chain was documented in a study of human T cells and chemical hapten exposure. Study background: Chiefly female patients presented with alopecia areata, totalis or universalis. Slight differences in pooled library volume were the main source of varying TCR yields across samples.

The CDR3 length is 14 residues. The germline CDR1 and CDR2 sequences are MNHEY and SMNVEV (reference sequence). Trimming shortened V by 7 bases and J by 0 bases, and 7 bases separated the two germline ends. Regarding time point: patch test 1, 2 weeks after DPC sensitization. Documented treatment: therapeutic diphenylcyclopropenone sensitization with weekly scalp DPC. This clonotype occurred many times. The library tagged individual cDNA molecules with unique molecular identifiers. Methods used by the authors: TCR counts had a median of 95,638 per sample and spanned about 23,224 to 690,600. TCRdb reprocessed the RACE reads via MiXCR and lists one record per CDR3 protein. The V and J calls, along with clone size, are taken from TCRdb and not from the paper's own processing. The table includes some 340,000 distinct CDR3 sequences, under 9% detected once.

The chain employs TRBV27 and TRBJ2-6; D not certain. The origin of this receptor is a woman under 30 with alopecia areata. Some clones in this sample may be carry-over from other donors' samples. The specimen comprised whole blood, sampled in connection with sensitization to the hapten diphenylcyclopropenone (DPC). The CDR3 here is CASKMSSGANVLTF. For the CDR3, the DNA is TGTGCCAGCAAGATGAGCTCTGGGGCCAACGTCCTGACTTTC.